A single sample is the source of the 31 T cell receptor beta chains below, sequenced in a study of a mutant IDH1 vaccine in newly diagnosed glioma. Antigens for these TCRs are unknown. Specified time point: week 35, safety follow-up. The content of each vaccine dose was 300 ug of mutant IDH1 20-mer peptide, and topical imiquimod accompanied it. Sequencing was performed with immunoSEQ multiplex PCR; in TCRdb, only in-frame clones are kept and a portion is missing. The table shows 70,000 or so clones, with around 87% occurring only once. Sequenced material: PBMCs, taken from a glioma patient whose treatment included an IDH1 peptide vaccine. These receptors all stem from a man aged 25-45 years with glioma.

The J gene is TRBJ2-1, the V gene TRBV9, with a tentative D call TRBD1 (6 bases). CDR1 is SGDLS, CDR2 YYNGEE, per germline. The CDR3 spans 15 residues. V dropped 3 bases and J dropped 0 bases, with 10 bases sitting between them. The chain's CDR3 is CASSATGSSYNEQFF. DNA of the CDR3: TGTGCCAGCAGCGCGACAGGAAGCTCCTACAATGAGCAGTTCTTC.

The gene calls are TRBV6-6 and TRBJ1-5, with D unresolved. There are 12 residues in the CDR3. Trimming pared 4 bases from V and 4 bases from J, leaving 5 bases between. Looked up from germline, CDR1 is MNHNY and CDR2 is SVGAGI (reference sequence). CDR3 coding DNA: TGTGCCAGCAGTTCGACAAATCAGCCCCAGCATTTT. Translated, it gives CASSSTNQPQHF.

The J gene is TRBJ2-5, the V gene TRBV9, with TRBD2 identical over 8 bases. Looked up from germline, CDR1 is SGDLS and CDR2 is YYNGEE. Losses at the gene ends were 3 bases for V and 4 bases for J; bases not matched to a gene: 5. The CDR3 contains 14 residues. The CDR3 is CASSAFGGAETQYF. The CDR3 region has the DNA TGTGCCAGCAGCGCGTTCGGGGGGGCAGAGACCCAGTACTTC.

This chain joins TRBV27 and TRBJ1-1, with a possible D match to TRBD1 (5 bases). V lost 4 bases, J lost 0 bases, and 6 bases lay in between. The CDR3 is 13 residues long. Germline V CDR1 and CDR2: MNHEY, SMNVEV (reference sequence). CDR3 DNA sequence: TGTGCCAGCAGTTCACAGGTGAACACTGAAGCTTTCTTT. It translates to CASSSQVNTEAFF.

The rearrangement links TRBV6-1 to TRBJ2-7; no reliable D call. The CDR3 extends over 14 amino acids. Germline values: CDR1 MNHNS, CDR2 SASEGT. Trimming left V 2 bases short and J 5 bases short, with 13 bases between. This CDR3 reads CASSEWYPADEQYF. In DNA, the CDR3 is TGTGCCAGCAGTGAATGGTACCCCGCCGACGAGCAGTACTTC.

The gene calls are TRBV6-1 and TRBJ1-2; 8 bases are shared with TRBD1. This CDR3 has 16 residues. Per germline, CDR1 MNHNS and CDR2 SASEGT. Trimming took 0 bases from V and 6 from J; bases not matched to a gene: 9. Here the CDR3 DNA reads TGTGCCAGCAGTGAAGCTGGACAGGGCCCCTTCCATGGCTACACCTTC. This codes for CASSEAGQGPFHGYTF.

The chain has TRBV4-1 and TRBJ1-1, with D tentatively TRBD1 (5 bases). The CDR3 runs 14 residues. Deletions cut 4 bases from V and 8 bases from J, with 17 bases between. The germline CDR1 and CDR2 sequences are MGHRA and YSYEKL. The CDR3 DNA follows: TGCGCCAGCAGCCCCCCTAAGCGGCGGGACGAAGCTTTCTTT. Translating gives CASSPPKRRDEAFF.

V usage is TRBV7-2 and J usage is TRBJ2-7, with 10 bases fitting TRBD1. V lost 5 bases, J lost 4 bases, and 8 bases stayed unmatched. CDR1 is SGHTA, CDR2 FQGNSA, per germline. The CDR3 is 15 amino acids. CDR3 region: CASSDPGTGDYEQYF. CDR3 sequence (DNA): TGTGCCAGCAGCGACCCCGGGACAGGGGATTACGAGCAGTACTTC.

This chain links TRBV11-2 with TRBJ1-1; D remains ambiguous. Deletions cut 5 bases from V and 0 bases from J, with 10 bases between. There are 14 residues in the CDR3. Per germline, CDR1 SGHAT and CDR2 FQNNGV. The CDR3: CASSPFRMNTEAFF. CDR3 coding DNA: TGTGCCAGCAGCCCATTTAGGATGAACACTGAAGCTTTCTTT.

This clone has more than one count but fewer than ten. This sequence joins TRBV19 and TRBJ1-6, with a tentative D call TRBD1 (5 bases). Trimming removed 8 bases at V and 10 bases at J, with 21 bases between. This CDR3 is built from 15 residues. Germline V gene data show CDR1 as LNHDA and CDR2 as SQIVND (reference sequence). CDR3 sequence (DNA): TGTGCCAGTGCACCCTCCCAGGGAATCAACTCACCCCTCCACTTT. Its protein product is CASAPSQGINSPLHF.

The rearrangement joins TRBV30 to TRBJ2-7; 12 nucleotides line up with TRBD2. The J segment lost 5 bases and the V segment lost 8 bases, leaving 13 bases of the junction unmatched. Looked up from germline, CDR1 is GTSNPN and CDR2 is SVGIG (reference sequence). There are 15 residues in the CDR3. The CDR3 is CAARARTSGTHEQYF. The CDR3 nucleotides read TGTGCCGCACGGGCTAGGACTAGCGGGACCCACGAGCAGTACTTC. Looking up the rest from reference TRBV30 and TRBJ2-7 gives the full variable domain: SQTIHQWPATLVQPVGSPLSLECTVEGTSNPNLYWYRQAAGRGLQLLFYSVGIGQISSEVPQNLSASRPQDRQFILSSKKLLLSDSGFYLCAARARTSGTHEQYFGPGTRLTVT.

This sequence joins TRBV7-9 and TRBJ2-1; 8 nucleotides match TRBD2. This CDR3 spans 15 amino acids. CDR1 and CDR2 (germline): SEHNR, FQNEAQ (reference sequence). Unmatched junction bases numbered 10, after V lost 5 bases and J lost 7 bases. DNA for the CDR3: TGTGCCAGCAGCCCACCCGGGGGGGCGAGGAATGAGCAGTTCTTC. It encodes CASSPPGGARNEQFF. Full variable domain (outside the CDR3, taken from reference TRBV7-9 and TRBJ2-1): DTGVSQNPRHKITKRGQNVTFRCDPISEHNRLYWYRQTLGQGPEFLTYFQNEAQLEKSRLLSDRFSAERPKGSFSTLEIQRTEQGDSAMYLCASSPPGGARNEQFFGPGTRLTVL.

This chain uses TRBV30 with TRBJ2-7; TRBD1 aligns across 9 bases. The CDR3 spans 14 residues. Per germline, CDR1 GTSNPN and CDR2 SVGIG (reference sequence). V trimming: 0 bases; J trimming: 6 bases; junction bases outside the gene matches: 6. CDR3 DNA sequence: TGTGCCTGGAGTGTCTTGGGACAGGGATCCGAGCAGTACTTC. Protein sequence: CAWSVLGQGSEQYF.

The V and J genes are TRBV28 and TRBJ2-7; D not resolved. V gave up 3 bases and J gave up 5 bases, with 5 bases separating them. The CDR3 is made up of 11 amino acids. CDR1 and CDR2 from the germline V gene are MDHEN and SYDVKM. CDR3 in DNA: TGTGCCAGCAGTTTTATGGACGAGCAGTACTTC. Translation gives CASSFMDEQYF.

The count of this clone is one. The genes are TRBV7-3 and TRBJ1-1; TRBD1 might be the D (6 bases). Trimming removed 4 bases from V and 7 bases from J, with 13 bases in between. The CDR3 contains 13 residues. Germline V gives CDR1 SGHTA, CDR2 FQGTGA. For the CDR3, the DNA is TGTGCCAGCAGCTCTTCGTGGGGGCGTGAAGCTTTCTTT. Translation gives CASSSSWGREAFF.

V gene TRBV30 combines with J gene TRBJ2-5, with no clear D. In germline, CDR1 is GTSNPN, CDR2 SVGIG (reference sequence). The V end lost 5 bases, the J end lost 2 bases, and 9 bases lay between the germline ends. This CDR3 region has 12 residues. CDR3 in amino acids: CAWYGEQETQYF. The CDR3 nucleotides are TGTGCCTGGTATGGAGAGCAAGAGACCCAGTACTTC.

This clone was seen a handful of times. The chain's CDR3 is CASTGQGSANTEAFF. The CDR3 coding sequence is TGTGCCAGCACCGGCCAGGGATCAGCGAACACTGAAGCTTTCTTT. This chain connects TRBV14 to TRBJ1-1; a possible D gene is TRBD1 (5 bases). The germline V and J ends were trimmed by 7 bases and 1 base, with 16 bases remaining between them. Germline loops: CDR1 SGHDN, CDR2 FVKESK. The CDR3 is 15 amino acids. The full variable domain, rest sourced from reference TRBV14 and TRBJ1-1, is EAGVTQFPSHSVIEKGQTVTLRCDPISGHDNLYWYRRVMGKEIKFLLHFVKESKQDESGMPNNRFLAERTGGTYSTLKVQPAELEDSGVYFCASTGQGSANTEAFFGQGTRLTVV.

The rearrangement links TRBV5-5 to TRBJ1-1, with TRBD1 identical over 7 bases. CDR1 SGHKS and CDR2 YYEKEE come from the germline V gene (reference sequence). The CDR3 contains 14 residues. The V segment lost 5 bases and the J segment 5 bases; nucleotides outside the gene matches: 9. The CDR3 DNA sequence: TGTGCCAGCAGTGCGACAGGGCCAGGGACTGAAGCTTTCTTT. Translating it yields CASSATGPGTEAFF.

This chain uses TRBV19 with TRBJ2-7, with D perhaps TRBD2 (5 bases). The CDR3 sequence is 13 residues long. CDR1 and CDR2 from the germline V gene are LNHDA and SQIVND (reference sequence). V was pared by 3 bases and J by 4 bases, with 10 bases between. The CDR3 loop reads CASSIGLRYEQYF. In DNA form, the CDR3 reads TGTGCCAGTAGTATCGGACTGCGATACGAGCAGTACTTC.

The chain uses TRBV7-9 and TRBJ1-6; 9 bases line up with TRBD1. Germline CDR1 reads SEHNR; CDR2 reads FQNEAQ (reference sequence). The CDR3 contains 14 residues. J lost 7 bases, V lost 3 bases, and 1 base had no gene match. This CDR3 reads CASSFGQGNSPLHF. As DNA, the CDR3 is TGTGCCAGCAGCTTTGGACAGGGGAATTCACCCCTCCACTTT.

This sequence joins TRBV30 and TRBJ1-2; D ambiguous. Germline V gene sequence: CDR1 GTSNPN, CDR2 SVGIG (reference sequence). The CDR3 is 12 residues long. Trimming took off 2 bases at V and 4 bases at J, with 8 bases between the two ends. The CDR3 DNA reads TGTGCCTGGAGTCCGGGGTTCTATGGCTACACCTTC. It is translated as CAWSPGFYGYTF.

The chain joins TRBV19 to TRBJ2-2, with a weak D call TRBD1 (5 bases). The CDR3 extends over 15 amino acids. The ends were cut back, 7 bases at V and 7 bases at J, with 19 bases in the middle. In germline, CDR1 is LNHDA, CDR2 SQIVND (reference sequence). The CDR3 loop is CASTKWAGRSGELFF. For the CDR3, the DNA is TGTGCCAGTACAAAGTGGGCAGGGCGGAGCGGGGAGCTGTTTTTT.

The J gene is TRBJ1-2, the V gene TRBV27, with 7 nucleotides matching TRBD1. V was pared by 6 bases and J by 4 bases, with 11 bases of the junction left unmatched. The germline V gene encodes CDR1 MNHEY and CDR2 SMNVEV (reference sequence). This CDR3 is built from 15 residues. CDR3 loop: CASSPTGEVGYGYTF. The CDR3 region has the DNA TGTGCCAGCAGCCCCACAGGGGAAGTAGGCTATGGCTACACCTTC.

This CDR3 is CASSLRTDSPLHF. Here the CDR3 DNA reads TGTGCCAGCAGCCTTAGGACAGATTCACCCCTCCACTTT. The chain joins TRBV9 to TRBJ1-6; D is perhaps TRBD1 (6 bases). CDR1 is SGDLS and CDR2 is YYNGEE in the germline V gene. The V gene lost 4 bases and the J gene lost 8 bases, with 10 bases spanning the gap. The CDR3 is made up of 13 amino acids.

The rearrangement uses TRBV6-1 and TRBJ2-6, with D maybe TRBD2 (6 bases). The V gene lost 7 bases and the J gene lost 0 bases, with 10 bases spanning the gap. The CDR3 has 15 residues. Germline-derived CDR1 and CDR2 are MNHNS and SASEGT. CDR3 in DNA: TGTGCCAGCACCACCGGGAGCTCTGGGGCCAACGTCCTGACTTTC. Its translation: CASTTGSSGANVLTF.

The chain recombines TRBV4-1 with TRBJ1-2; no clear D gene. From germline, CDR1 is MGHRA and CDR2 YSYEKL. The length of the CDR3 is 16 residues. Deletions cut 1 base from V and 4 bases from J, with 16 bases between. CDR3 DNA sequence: TGCGCCAGCAGCCAAGGTCGAAAAACAGAGTTCTATGGCTACACCTTC. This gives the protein CASSQGRKTEFYGYTF.

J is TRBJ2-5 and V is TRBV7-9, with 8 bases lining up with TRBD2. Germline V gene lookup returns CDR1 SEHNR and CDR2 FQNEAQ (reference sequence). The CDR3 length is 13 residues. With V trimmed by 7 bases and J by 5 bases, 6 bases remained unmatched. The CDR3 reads CASIPPGGETQYF. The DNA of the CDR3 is TGTGCCAGCATCCCGCCGGGGGGGGAGACCCAGTACTTC.

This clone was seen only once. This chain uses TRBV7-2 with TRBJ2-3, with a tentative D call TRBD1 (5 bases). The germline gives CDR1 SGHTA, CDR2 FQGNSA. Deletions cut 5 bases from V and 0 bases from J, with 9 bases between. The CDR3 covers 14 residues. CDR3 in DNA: TGTGCCAGCAGCCGACAGAAAAGCACAGATACGCAGTATTTT. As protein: CASSRQKSTDTQYF.

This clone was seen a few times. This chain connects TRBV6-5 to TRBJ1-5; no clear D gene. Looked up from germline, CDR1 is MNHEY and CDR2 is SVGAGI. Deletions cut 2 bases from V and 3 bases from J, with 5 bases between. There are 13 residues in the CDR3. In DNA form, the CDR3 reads TGTGCCAGCAGTTACAGGATCAATCAGCCCCAGCATTTT. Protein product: CASSYRINQPQHF.

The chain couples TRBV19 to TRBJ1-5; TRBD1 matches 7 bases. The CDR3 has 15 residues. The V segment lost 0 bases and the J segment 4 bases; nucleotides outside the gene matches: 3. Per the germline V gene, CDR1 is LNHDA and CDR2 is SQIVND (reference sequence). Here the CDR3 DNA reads TGTGCCAGTAGTATAGAGAACAGGGGAAATCAGCCCCAGCATTTT. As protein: CASSIENRGNQPQHF.

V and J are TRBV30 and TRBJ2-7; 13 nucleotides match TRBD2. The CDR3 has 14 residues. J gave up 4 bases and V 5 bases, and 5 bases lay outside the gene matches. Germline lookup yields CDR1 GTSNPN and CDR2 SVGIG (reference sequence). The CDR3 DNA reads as TGTGCCTGGTCGGGACTAGCGGGAAGATACGAGCAGTACTTC. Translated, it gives CAWSGLAGRYEQYF. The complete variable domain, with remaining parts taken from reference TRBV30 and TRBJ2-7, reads SQTIHQWPATLVQPVGSPLSLECTVEGTSNPNLYWYRQAAGRGLQLLFYSVGIGQISSEVPQNLSASRPQDRQFILSSKKLLLSDSGFYLCAWSGLAGRYEQYFGPGTRLTVT.